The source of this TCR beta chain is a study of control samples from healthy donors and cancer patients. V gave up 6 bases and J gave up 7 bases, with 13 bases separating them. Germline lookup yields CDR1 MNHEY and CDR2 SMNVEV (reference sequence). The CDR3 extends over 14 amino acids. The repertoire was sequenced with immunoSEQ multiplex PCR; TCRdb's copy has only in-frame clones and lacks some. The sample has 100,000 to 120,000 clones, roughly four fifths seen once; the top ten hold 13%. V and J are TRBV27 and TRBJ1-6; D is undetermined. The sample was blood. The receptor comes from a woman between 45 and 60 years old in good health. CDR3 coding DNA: TGTGCCAGCAGGGTAAGCAGGCGAAATTCACCCCTCCACTTT. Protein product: CASRVSRRNSPLHF.